These 7 T cell receptor beta chains were sequenced from one sample in a study of spatial heterogeneity in lung cancer. Documented time point: sample taken at primary tumor resection. Each CDR3 protein gets one entry after TCRdb re-called the 5' RACE reads with MiXCR. The sample comprises 20,000 to 30,000 distinct CDR3 sequences, about 4.4% of which are singletons, and approximately 4.7% rests with the top ten. Sequenced material: PBMCs, taken at surgery. These receptors were taken from a male donor with early-stage non-small cell lung cancer.

This clonotype was seen repeatedly, ten times or more. The rearrangement links TRBV6-5 to TRBJ1-1; D ambiguous. CDR3 length: 13 residues. Per germline, CDR1 MNHEY and CDR2 SVGAGI. V lost 8 bases and J lost 1, with 11 bases in between. The CDR3 DNA sequence: TGTGCCAGCCTTGAGGGCGGGAACACTGAAGCTTTCTTT. It codes for CASLEGGNTEAFF.

This clonotype has a count of ten or more. The rearrangement links TRBV23-1 to TRBJ2-5, with a weak D call TRBD1 (5 bases). TRBV23-1 qualifies as an ORF whose function is uncertain. Deletions cut 7 bases from V and 5 bases from J, with 20 bases between. CDR3 size: 15 residues. The CDR3 is CASNTPWGYRETQYF. Written as DNA, the CDR3 is TGCGCCAGCAACACGCCTTGGGGCTACAGGGAGACCCAGTACTTC.

This clonotype was observed many times. This rearrangement joins TRBV19 to TRBJ2-7, with TRBD2 as a possible D gene (6 bases). V was pared by 1 base and J by 2 bases, with 12 bases between. The CDR3 length is 15 residues. Germline CDR1 LNHDA, CDR2 SQIVND (reference sequence). CDR3: CASSIAGTGTYEQYF. In DNA, the CDR3 is TGTGCCAGTAGTATAGCGGGGACTGGGACCTACGAGCAGTACTTC.

This clonotype showed up many times. The CDR3, as DNA: TGTGCCAGCAGCCGGGACAGCTATAATTCACCCCTCCACTTT. This sequence encodes CASSRDSYNSPLHF. V gene TRBV9 combines with J gene TRBJ1-6; 7 nucleotides line up with TRBD1. The trim removed 4 bases at V and 3 bases at J, leaving 1 base unmatched. The CDR3 has 14 residues. CDR1 SGDLS and CDR2 YYNGEE come from the germline V gene. The full variable domain, rest sourced from reference TRBV9 and TRBJ1-6, is DSGVTQTPKHLITATGQRVTLRCSPRSGDLSVYWYQQSLDQGLQFLIQYYNGEERAKGNILERFSAQQFPDLHSELNLSSLELGDSALYFCASSRDSYNSPLHFGNGTRLTVT.

Many counts were recorded for this clonotype. This chain uses TRBV29-1 with TRBJ1-1, with 11 bases lining up with TRBD1. The V and J ends lost 7 bases and 0 bases, in that order; junction bases with no gene match: 10. Germline assignment: CDR1 SQVTM and CDR2 ANQGSEA. This CDR3 is 16 amino acids long. The DNA for the CDR3 is TGCAGCGGGGAGGGACAGGGGGGATCCATGAACACTGAAGCTTTCTTT. Translation: CSGEGQGGSMNTEAFF. Looking up the rest from reference TRBV29-1 and TRBJ1-1 gives the full variable domain: SAVISQKPSRDICQRGTSLTIQCQVDSQVTMMFWYRQQPGQSLTLIATANQGSEATYESGFVIDKFPISRPNLTFSTLTVSNMSPEDSSIYLCSGEGQGGSMNTEAFFGQGTRLTVV.

There are many counts of this clonotype. V is TRBV6-6 and J is TRBJ1-2; TRBD1 aligns across 9 bases. J was trimmed by 2 bases and V by 2 bases; bases with no gene match: 9. Germline lookup yields CDR1 MNHNY and CDR2 SVGAGI (reference sequence). The CDR3 spans 17 residues. CDR3 DNA sequence: TGTGCCAGCAGTTACCCCCGGACAGGGGCCCCAAACTATGGCTACACCTTC. Translating gives CASSYPRTGAPNYGYTF.

This clonotype was found many times. The chain employs TRBV10-3 and TRBJ1-1; 10 positions agree with TRBD1. The CDR3 sequence is 15 residues long. Germline trimming cut 5 bases from V and 1 base from J; bases unmatched to any gene: 4. Looked up from germline, CDR1 is ENHRY and CDR2 is SYGVKD. The CDR3 protein is CAISKGQGKNTEAFF. The CDR3 DNA is TGTGCCATCAGTAAGGGACAGGGGAAGAACACTGAAGCTTTCTTT.